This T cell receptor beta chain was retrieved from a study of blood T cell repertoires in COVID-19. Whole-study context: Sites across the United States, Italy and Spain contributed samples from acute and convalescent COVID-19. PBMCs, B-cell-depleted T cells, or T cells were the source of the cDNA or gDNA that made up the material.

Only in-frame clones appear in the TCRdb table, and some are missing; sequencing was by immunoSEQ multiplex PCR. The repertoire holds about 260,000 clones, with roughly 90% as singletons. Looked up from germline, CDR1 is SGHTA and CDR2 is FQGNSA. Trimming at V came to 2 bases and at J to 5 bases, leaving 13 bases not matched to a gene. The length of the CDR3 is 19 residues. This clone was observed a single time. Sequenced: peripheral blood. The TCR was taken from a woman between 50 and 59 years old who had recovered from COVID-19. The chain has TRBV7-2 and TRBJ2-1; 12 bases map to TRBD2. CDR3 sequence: CASSLNPGLAGGPNNEQFF. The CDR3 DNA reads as TGTGCCAGCAGCTTAAATCCCGGCCTAGCGGGAGGGCCGAACAATGAGCAGTTCTTC.